The 26 T cell receptor beta chains given below trace back to one sample, sequenced in a study of tumor-infiltrating lymphocytes in primary liver carcinoma. Total RNA (around 510 ng) served as template for TCR beta cDNA synthesis primed by a constant-region primer. Employing slightly modified ARM-PCR, three nested multiplex PCR rounds were run, and these gave rise to the TCR beta libraries. The opening two PCR rounds, around 10 cycles each, paired TRBV1-TRBV30 forward primers with a C-beta reverse primer. TCRdb re-analysed the multiplex PCR reads in MiXCR, keeping a single row per CDR3 protein. This sample has under 45,000 distinct CDR3 sequences; about 73% occur once, and the top ten carry 15% to 20%. The source material, roughly 20-31 mg of unsorted bulk tissue, was used to co-extract RNA and DNA. The sequenced material came from liver tumor tissue from sampling region 2. The subset is: tumor region T2, inferior pole. The receptors originated from a man aged 35 to 55 with primary liver carcinoma and hepatitis B virus infection.

As concerns this clonotype: A junction boundary mismatches the germline segment, possibly from a read error. V is TRBV4-3 and J is TRBJ2-1; D ambiguous. This CDR3 has 16 amino acids. Germline V gene sequence: CDR1 LGHNA, CDR2 YSLEER. The CDR3 DNA follows: TGCGTCAGCAGCCAATTCCCCCAACCGACGGACAATGAGCAGTTCTTC. It specifies CVSSQFPQPTDNEQFF.

This clonotype was recorded at least ten times. A read error may explain this, as a much larger clone is one base away. V is TRBV12-3 or TRBV12-4 and J is TRBJ2-2; a possible D gene is TRBD2 (5 bases). CDR3 length equals 16 residues. In DNA form, the CDR3 reads TGTGCCAGCAGTTCTCGGCTTGGGATAAACACCGGGGAGCTGCTTTTT. Protein sequence: CASSSRLGINTGELLF.

The V call is TRBV7-8, the J call TRBJ1-2, with 12 bases lining up with TRBD1. The CDR3 loop spans 16 amino acids. The V segment lost 4 bases and the J segment 8 bases; nucleotides outside the gene matches: 11. Germline assignment: CDR1 SGHVS and CDR2 FQNEAQ. The CDR3 reads CASSSGTGGAGYGYTF. The DNA for the CDR3 is TGTGCCAGCAGCTCTGGGACAGGGGGCGCCGGCTACGGCTACACCTTC.

This clonotype was detected a few times. At one end the junction does not follow the germline gene, possibly because of a read error. In DNA form, the CDR3 reads TGTGCCAGCAGCTTAAGGAAGAACATACAAATAAACACTGAGGCTCTCTTT. Translation: CASSLRKNIQINTEALF. The rearrangement joins TRBV7-8 to TRBJ1-1; D not resolved. CDR1 and CDR2 from the germline V gene are SGHVS and FQNEAQ. This CDR3 has 17 amino acids.

Details on this clonotype: One junction end does not reproduce the germline sequence, and a read error may be involved. J is TRBJ2-3 and V is TRBV14; TRBD1 aligns across 9 bases. Germline V lookup: CDR1 SGHDN, CDR2 FVKESK. This CDR3 spans 16 amino acids. CDR3 amino acids: CARSQREGTGTDTQYF. The CDR3 DNA follows: TGTGCCAGGAGCCAACGAGAGGGGACAGGGACAGATACGCAGTATTTT.

On this clonotype: A read error may account for a junction end that differs from germline. This chain joins TRBV14 and TRBJ2-7; 9 bases fit TRBD1. The germline gives CDR1 SGHDN, CDR2 FVKESK. CDR3 length: 15 amino acids. This CDR3 is CATSRPGQGFYEQYF. For the CDR3, the DNA is TGTGCCACCAGCCGACCGGGACAGGGCTTCTACGAGCAGTACTTC.

The chain employs TRBV14 and TRBJ2-6; D call uncertain. The CDR3 contains 13 residues. V lost 4 bases, J lost 7 bases, and 8 bases lay in between. CDR1 and CDR2 (germline): SGHDN, FVKESK. The CDR3 sequence is CASSLSIANVLTF. DNA of the CDR3: TGTGCCAGCAGCCTGAGTATAGCCAACGTCCTGACTTTC.

This clonotype has a handful of counts. A much larger clone differs from this one at a single base, so this may be a read error. The V gene is TRBV2, the J gene TRBJ2-7; 9 bases are shared with TRBD2. Germline CDR1 reads SNHLY; CDR2 reads FYNNEI. The CDR3 sequence is 13 residues long. CDR3 sequence (DNA): TGTGTCGGGGCTAGCGGGACCACCTACGAGCAGTACTTC. It encodes CVGASGTTYEQYF.

Concerning this clonotype itself: A junction boundary mismatches the germline segment, possibly from a read error. The chain carries TRBV5-4 and TRBJ2-5; D may be TRBD1 (5 bases). The CDR3 has 12 residues. Looked up from germline, CDR1 is SGHNT and CDR2 is YYREEE (reference sequence). CDR3 sequence (DNA): TGTGCCATCAGCTTGGACAAGGTCGTAAAATACTTC. Residues: CAISLDKVVKYF.

Points on this clonotype: A junction end diverges from the germline sequence, so it may reflect a read error. V is TRBV6-6 and J is TRBJ2-5, with 10 bases identical to TRBD2. Germline values: CDR1 MNHNY, CDR2 SVGAGI (reference sequence). This CDR3 spans 15 amino acids. In DNA, the CDR3 is TGTGTCAGCACCGGACCAGCGGGAGGGAAAGAGACCCAGTACTTC. Translated: CVSTGPAGGKETQYF.

As to this clonotype: Without the conserved terminal phenylalanine or tryptophan, this CDR3 likely stems from a read error. V gene TRBV29-1 combines with J gene TRBJ2-4; weak D call: TRBD2 (5 bases). Per germline, CDR1 SQVTM and CDR2 ANQGSEA. CDR3 length: 12 amino acids. The CDR3 here is CSVEDLKNIQYL. CDR3 DNA sequence: TGTAGCGTTGAGGACCTGAAAAACATTCAGTACCTC.

This clonotype appeared many times. A read error is possible here, since a much larger clone lies one base away. The chain recombines TRBV12-3 or TRBV12-4 with TRBJ2-1, with 9 bases matching TRBD2. The ends lost 7 bases at V and 5 bases at J; junction bases unmatched: 6. The CDR3 is 14 residues long. In DNA form, the CDR3 reads TGTGCCAGCAAAGAGACTAGCGGAGACAATGAGCAGTTCTTC. Its protein product is CASKETSGDNEQFF.

For this clonotype: No conserved phenylalanine or tryptophan ends this CDR3, so it is likely a read error. V gene TRBV7-9 combines with J gene TRBJ2-5; TRBD1 or TRBD2 may be the D gene (6 bases each). The length of the CDR3 is 16 residues. The V gene's germline CDR1 is SEHNR and CDR2 FQNEAQ (reference sequence). CDR3 sequence: CASSLAFGGGQETQYI. The CDR3 coding sequence is TGTGCCAGCAGCTTAGCGTTCGGGGGCGGTCAAGAGACACAGTACATC.

A remark on this clonotype: A read error may account for a junction end that differs from germline. The V call is TRBV11-1, the J call TRBJ2-7; D is unresolved. The length of the CDR3 is 13 residues. The germline V gene has CDR1 SGHAT and CDR2 FQDESV (reference sequence). The CDR3 loop is CASRGKRTYGQYF. The CDR3 DNA reads as TGTGCCAGCAGGGGGAAGCGAACCTACGGGCAGTACTTT.

This clonotype appeared many times. A much larger clone differs by one base, so this may be a read error. The rearrangement joins TRBV6-5 to TRBJ2-1, with TRBD1 matching 9 bases. The CDR3 consists of 14 residues. The germline gives CDR1 MNHEY, CDR2 SVGAGI. The CDR3, as DNA: TGTGCCCGCAGTTTACAGGGGGCGAGCAATGAGCAGTTCTTC. The encoded protein is CARSLQGASNEQFF.

About this clonotype: The junction shows a germline mismatch at one end, possibly a read error. This chain links TRBV7-9 with TRBJ2-1, with D unclear. Germline CDR1 is SEHNR and CDR2 is FQNEAQ (reference sequence). The CDR3 loop spans 14 amino acids. The CDR3 DNA reads TGTGCCAGCAGTTTATCACTCCCTAGTCATGAGCAGTCCTTC. This sequence encodes CASSLSLPSHEQSF.

This clonotype occurred once. V and J are TRBV7-9 and TRBJ2-7; D is uncertain. Trimming shortened V by 9 bases and J by 7 bases, and 16 bases separated the two germline ends. Looked up from germline, CDR1 is SEHNR and CDR2 is FQNEAQ (reference sequence). This CDR3 has 12 amino acids. CDR3 coding DNA: TGTGCCAGTAGCCTCGGGCTAACGGAGCAGTACTTC. It specifies CASSLGLTEQYF.

The chain combines TRBV28 with TRBJ2-1; 8 nucleotides align to TRBD2. Trimming at V came to 6 bases and at J to 7 bases, leaving 11 bases not matched to a gene. The germline V gene encodes CDR1 MDHEN and CDR2 SYDVKM. The length of the CDR3 is 15 residues. Written as DNA, the CDR3 is TGTGCCAGCAGAAACAGCGGGAGTTCCCATAATGAGCAGTTCTTC. It encodes CASRNSGSSHNEQFF.

About this clonotype: This CDR3 is missing its conserved last phenylalanine or tryptophan, likely due to a read error. The chain is built from TRBV20-1 and TRBJ1-5; D unresolved. Germline CDR1 is DFQATT and CDR2 is SNEGSKA (reference sequence). The CDR3 has 15 amino acids. The V end was cut by 2 bases, the J end by 0 bases, with 11 bases between. CDR3 protein: CSARIHGDSNQPQHY. Written as DNA, the CDR3 is TGCAGTGCTAGAATCCATGGAGATAGCAATCAGCCCCAGCATTAT.

Of note for this clonotype: Here the CDR3 omits its conserved ending phenylalanine or tryptophan, so a read error is the likely source. The limits of the CDR3 on the DNA are not certain, so only TCRdb's listed CDR3 is given. The chain uses TRBV12-3 or TRBV12-4 and TRBJ2-5. Including both end residues, the CDR3 is 16 amino acids long. The CDR3 reads CASSFYGQVDQETLYL.

V and J are TRBV12-3 or TRBV12-4 and TRBJ2-5; D perhaps matches TRBD1 (5 bases). The V end was cut by 4 bases, the J end by 5 bases, with 11 bases between. The length of the CDR3 is 13 residues. CDR3 in DNA: TGTGCCAGCAGTTCGTCAGGGATCGAGACCCAGTACTTC. Encoded protein: CASSSSGIETQYF.

This chain joins TRBV11-2 and TRBJ2-6; 8 nucleotides align to TRBD2. Germline CDR1 reads SGHAT; CDR2 reads FQNNGV. The CDR3 loop spans 21 amino acids. J lost 0 bases, V lost 5 bases, and 18 bases had no gene match. CDR3 in DNA: TGTGCCAGCAGCGCGGGGGGAGACTGGGGCATTTCCCTCTCTGGGGCCAACGTCCTGACTTTC. Translated: CASSAGGDWGISLSGANVLTF. Filled out from reference TRBV11-2 and TRBJ2-6, the complete variable domain reads EAGVAQSPRYKIIEKRQSVAFWCNPISGHATLYWYQQILGQGPKLLIQFQNNGVVDDSQLPKDRFSAERLKGVDSTLKIQPAKLEDSAVYLCASSAGGDWGISLSGANVLTFGAGSRLTVL.

A remark on this clonotype: An end of the junction differs from the germline gene, which may be a read error. The chain has TRBV6-1 and TRBJ1-3; D is unclear. Germline V lookup: CDR1 MNHNS, CDR2 SASEGT. This CDR3 comprises 17 residues. The CDR3 loop is CASSKAISPYSGNTIYF. As DNA, the CDR3 is TGTGCCAGCAGTAAAGCCATCTCACCCTACTCTGGAAACACCATATATTTT.

As concerns this clonotype: This could be a read error, since a much larger clone is one nucleotide away. V and J are TRBV6-5 and TRBJ2-1; D unclear. Trimming took 5 bases from V and 6 from J, leaving 11 bases between them. This CDR3 spans 13 amino acids. Germline V gene data show CDR1 as MNHEY and CDR2 as SVGAGI. The CDR3 loop reads CASSRSASNEQFF. As DNA, the CDR3 is TGTGCCAGCAGTAGATCAGCCTCCAATGAGCAGTTCTTC.

The rearrangement uses TRBV7-9 and TRBJ1-3; D remains unclear. Between the trimmed V and J ends, which lost 5 bases and 3 bases, there was a span of 17 bases. Germline assignment: CDR1 SEHNR and CDR2 FQNEAQ (reference sequence). The CDR3 is 16 amino acids. In DNA, the CDR3 is TGTGCCAGCAGCCCGCCCTCCGGGGTGGGTGGAAACACCATATATTTT. Its protein product is CASSPPSGVGGNTIYF.

Of note for this clonotype: Mismatch with germline at one junction end may stem from a read error. This chain links TRBV11-1 with TRBJ2-4; 10 nucleotides align to TRBD2. Per the germline V gene, CDR1 is SGHAT and CDR2 is FQDESV (reference sequence). This CDR3 has 17 residues. As DNA, the CDR3 is TGCGCCAGTAGCTTTCCCGGAACTAGCGGGACCGAAAACATTCAGTACTTC. It yields the protein CASSFPGTSGTENIQYF.